This T cell receptor beta chain originates from a study of siplizumab effects on memory and regulatory T cells. Whole-study findings and limits: Sequences below about 10^-5 frequency were poorly captured. As a result, only a minor fraction of alloreactive clones mapped to unstimulated subsets. Neither a naive nor a memory phenotype was assignable to roughly 75-96% of proliferating CD4+ or CD8+ clones. Siplizumab significantly brought down the alloreactive sequences that trace back to unstimulated CD4+ memory cells. Proliferating siplizumab-culture Tregs lacked confirmation of suppressive function.

Trimming removed 3 bases at V and 0 bases at J, with 18 bases between. Germline CDR1 is SGHTA and CDR2 is FQGNSA. There are 18 residues in the CDR3. About this clone: Its antigen is undetermined.

The table came from immunoSEQ multiplex PCR; TCRdb's copy has only in-frame clones and leaves some out. The table has about 72,000 clones, about 90% seen once. The V gene is TRBV7-2, the J gene TRBJ1-3; D perhaps matches TRBD1 (5 bases). This TCR came from a human donor in good health. Sample: CD8+ T cells sorted from blood. CDR3 in amino acids: CASSLGRGSPLSGNTIYF. CDR3 bases: TGTGCCAGCAGCTTGGGTCGGGGGAGTCCCCTCTCTGGAAACACCATATATTTT.